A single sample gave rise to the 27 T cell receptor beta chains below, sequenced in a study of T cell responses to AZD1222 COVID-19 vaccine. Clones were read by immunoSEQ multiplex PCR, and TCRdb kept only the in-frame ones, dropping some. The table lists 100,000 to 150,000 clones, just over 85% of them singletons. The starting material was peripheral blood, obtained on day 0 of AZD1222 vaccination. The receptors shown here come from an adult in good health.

CDR3 sequence (DNA): TGTGCCAGCAGCTCTCGAATGGAAGGCACCATATATTTT. Translating it yields CASSSRMEGTIYF. The chain links TRBV7-2 to TRBJ1-3; D is unresolved. The CDR3 sequence is 13 residues long. Trimming removed 4 bases from V and 9 bases from J, with 13 bases in between. The germline V gene has CDR1 SGHTA and CDR2 FQGNSA.

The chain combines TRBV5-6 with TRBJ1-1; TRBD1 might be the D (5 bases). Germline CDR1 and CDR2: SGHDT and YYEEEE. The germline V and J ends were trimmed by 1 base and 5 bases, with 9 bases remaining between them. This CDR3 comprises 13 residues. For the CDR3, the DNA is TGTGCCAGCAGCTTGAACAGGTTAACTGAAGCTTTCTTT. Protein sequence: CASSLNRLTEAFF.

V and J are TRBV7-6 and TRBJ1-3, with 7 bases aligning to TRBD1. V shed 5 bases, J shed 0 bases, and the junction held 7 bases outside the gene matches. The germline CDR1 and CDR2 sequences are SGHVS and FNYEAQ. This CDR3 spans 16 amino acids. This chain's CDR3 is CASSPSTGYSGNTIYF. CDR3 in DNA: TGTGCCAGCAGCCCCTCGACAGGGTACTCTGGAAACACCATATATTTT.

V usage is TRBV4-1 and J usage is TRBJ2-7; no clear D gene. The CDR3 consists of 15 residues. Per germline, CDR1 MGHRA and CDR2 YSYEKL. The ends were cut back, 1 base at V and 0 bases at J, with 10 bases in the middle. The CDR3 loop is CASSQVPSSSYEQYF. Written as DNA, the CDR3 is TGCGCCAGCAGCCAAGTCCCCAGTAGCTCCTACGAGCAGTACTTC.

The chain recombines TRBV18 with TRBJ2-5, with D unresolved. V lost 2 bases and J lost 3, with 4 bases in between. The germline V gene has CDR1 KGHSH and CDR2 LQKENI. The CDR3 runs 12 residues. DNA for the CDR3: TGTGCCAGCTCACCAAAAAAAGAGACCCAGTACTTC. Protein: CASSPKKETQYF.

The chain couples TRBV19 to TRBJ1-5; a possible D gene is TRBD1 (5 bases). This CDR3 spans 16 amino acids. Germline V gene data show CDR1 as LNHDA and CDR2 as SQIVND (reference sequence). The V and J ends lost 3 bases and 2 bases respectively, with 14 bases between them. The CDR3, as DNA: TGTGCCAGTAGTATCGGGTTATCGACAGGCAATCAGCCCCAGCATTTT. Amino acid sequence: CASSIGLSTGNQPQHF.

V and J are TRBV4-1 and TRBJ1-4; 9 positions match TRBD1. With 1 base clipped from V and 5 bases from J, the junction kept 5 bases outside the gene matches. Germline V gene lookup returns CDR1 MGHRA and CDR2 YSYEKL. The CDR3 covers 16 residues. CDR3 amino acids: CASSQGLGQGNEKLFF. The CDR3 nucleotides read TGCGCCAGCAGCCAAGGGCTGGGACAGGGAAATGAAAAACTGTTTTTT.

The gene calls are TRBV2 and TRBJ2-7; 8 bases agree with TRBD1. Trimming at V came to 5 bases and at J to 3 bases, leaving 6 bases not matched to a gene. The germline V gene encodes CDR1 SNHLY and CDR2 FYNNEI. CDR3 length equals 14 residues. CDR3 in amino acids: CASSPSGQGYEQYF. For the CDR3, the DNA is TGTGCCAGCAGTCCTTCAGGACAGGGCTACGAGCAGTACTTC.

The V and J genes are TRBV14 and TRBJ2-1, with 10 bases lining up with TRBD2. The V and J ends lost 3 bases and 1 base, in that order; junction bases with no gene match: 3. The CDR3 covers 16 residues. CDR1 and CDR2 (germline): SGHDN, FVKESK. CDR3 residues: CASSQTSGPSYNEQFF. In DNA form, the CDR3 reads TGTGCCAGCAGCCAGACTAGCGGGCCATCCTACAATGAGCAGTTCTTC.

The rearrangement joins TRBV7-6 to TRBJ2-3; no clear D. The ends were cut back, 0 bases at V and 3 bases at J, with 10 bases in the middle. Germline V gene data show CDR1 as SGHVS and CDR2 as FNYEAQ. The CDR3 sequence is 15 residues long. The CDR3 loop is CASSLAQFGTDTQYF. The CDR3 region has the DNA TGTGCCAGCAGCTTAGCGCAGTTCGGGACAGATACGCAGTATTTT.

The CDR3, as DNA: TGTGCCAGCAGCTCCTTACAGGGACTGGCTGGCGAGCAGTACTTC. This codes for CASSSLQGLAGEQYF. This chain links TRBV7-6 with TRBJ2-7; D may correspond to TRBD1 or TRBD2 (6 bases each). Trimming stripped 4 bases from V and 6 bases from J, with 19 bases between. This CDR3 has 15 amino acids. Germline V CDR1 and CDR2: SGHVS, FNYEAQ.

CDR3 protein: CASSMGTGGYYEQYF. CDR3 nucleotide sequence: TGTGCCAGTAGTATGGGGACAGGGGGTTACTACGAGCAGTACTTC. The chain links TRBV19 to TRBJ2-7; 11 bases line up with TRBD1. This CDR3 is built from 15 residues. The V gene end was trimmed by 3 bases and the J gene end by 3 bases; junction bases not matched to a gene: 4. The germline V gene encodes CDR1 LNHDA and CDR2 SQIVND (reference sequence).

The CDR3 DNA reads as TGTGCCAGCAGGGGGACTGGAAACACCATATATTTT. Translating gives CASRGTGNTIYF. The genes are TRBV12-3 or TRBV12-4 and TRBJ1-3; D unclear. The length of the CDR3 is 12 residues. V lost 6 bases, J lost 2 bases, and 5 bases lay in between.

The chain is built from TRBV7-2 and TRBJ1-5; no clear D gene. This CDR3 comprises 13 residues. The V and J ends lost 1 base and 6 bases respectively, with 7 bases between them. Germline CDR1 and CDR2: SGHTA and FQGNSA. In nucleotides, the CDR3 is TGTGCCAGCAGCTTAGGACGGGGTCAGCCCCAGCATTTT. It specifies CASSLGRGQPQHF.

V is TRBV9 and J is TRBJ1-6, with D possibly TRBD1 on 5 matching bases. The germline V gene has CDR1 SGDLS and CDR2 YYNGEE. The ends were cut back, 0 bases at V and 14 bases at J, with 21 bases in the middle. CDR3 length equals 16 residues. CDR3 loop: CASSVELGGPFLSLHF. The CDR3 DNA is TGTGCCAGCAGCGTAGAATTGGGGGGACCCTTCCTCTCCCTCCACTTT. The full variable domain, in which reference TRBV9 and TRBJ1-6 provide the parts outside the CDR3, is DSGVTQTPKHLITATGQRVTLRCSPRSGDLSVYWYQQSLDQGLQFLIQYYNGEERAKGNILERFSAQQFPDLHSELNLSSLELGDSALYFCASSVELGGPFLSLHFGNGTRLTVT.

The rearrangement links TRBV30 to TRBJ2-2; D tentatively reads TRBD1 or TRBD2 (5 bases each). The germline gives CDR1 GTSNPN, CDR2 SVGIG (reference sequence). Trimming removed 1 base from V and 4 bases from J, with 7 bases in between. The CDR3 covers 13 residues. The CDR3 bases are TGTGCCTGGAGTGGGGGGATCACCGGGGAGCTGTTTTTT. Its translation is CAWSGGITGELFF. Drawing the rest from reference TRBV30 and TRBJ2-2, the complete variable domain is SQTIHQWPATLVQPVGSPLSLECTVEGTSNPNLYWYRQAAGRGLQLLFYSVGIGQISSEVPQNLSASRPQDRQFILSSKKLLLSDSGFYLCAWSGGITGELFFGEGSRLTVL.

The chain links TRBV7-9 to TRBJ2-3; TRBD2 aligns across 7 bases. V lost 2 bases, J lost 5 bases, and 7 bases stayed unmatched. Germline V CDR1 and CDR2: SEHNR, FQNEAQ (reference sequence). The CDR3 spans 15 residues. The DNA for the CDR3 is TGTGCCAGCAGCTTACTGAGCGGGGTTGAAGATACGCAGTATTTT. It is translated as CASSLLSGVEDTQYF.

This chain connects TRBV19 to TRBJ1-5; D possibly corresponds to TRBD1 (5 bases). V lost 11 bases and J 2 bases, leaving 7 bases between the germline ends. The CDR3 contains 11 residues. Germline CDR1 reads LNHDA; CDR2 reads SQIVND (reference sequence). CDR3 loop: CAGGGNQPQHF. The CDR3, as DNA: TGTGCCGGGGGGGGCAATCAGCCCCAGCATTTT.

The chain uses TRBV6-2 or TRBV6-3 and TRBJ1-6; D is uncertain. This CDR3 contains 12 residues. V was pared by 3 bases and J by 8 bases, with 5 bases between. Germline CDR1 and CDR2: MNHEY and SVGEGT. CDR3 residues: CASSYMDSPLHF. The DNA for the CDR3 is TGTGCCAGCAGTTATATGGATTCACCCCTCCACTTT.

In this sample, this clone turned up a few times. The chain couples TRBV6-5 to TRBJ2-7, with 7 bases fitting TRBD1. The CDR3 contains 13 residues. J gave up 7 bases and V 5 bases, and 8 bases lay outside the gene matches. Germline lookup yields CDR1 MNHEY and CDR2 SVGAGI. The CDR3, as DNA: TGTGCCAGCAGTACGACAGGGATCGGGGAGCAGTACTTC. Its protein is CASSTTGIGEQYF.

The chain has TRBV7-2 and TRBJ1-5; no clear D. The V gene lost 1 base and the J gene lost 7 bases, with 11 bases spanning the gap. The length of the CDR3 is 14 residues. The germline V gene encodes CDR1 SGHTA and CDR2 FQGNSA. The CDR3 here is CASSLEGRYQPQHF. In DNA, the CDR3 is TGTGCCAGCAGCTTAGAGGGCAGGTACCAGCCCCAGCATTTT.

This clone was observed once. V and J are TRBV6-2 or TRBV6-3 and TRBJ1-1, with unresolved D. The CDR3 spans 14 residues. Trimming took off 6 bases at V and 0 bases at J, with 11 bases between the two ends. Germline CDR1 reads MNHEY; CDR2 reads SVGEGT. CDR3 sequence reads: CASSKITVNTEAFF. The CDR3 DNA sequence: TGTGCCAGCAGCAAAATCACAGTGAACACTGAAGCTTTCTTT.

The CDR3 DNA follows: TGTGCCAGCAGCTTAGGATCCCTAGCGAATTCACCCCTCCACTTT. Translation: CASSLGSLANSPLHF. The gene calls are TRBV7-9 and TRBJ1-6; no definite D call. CDR1 SEHNR and CDR2 FQNEAQ come from the germline V gene (reference sequence). The CDR3 totals 15 residues. The ends were cut back, 1 base at V and 7 bases at J, with 11 bases in the middle.

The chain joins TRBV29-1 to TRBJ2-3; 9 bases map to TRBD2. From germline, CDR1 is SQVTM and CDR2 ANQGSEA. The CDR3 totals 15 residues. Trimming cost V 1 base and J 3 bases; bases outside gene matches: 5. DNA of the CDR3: TGCAGCGTTGAAGTTGGGCGGGGGGGAACAGATACGCAGTATTTT. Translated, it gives CSVEVGRGGTDTQYF.

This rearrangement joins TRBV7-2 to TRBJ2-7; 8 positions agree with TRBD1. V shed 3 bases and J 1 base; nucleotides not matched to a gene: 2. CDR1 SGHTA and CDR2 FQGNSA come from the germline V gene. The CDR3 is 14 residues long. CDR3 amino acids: CASSFRDRSYEQYF. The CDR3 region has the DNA TGTGCCAGCAGCTTCCGGGACAGGTCCTACGAGCAGTACTTC.

The CDR3 is CASSNLGGGELFF. The CDR3 nucleotides read TGCGCCAGCAGCAACCTGGGAGGCGGGGAGCTGTTTTTT. V gene TRBV5-1 combines with J gene TRBJ2-2; weak D call: TRBD2 (6 bases). The CDR3 spans 13 residues. Germline V gene sequence: CDR1 SGHRS, CDR2 YFSETQ. The germline V and J ends were trimmed by 4 bases and 7 bases, with 11 bases remaining between them.

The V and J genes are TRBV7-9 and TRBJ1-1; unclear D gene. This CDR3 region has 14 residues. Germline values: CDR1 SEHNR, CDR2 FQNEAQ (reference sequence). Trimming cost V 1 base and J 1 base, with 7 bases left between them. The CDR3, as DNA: TGTGCCAGCAGCTTAGGGCAGACGAACACTGAAGCTTTCTTT. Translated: CASSLGQTNTEAFF.